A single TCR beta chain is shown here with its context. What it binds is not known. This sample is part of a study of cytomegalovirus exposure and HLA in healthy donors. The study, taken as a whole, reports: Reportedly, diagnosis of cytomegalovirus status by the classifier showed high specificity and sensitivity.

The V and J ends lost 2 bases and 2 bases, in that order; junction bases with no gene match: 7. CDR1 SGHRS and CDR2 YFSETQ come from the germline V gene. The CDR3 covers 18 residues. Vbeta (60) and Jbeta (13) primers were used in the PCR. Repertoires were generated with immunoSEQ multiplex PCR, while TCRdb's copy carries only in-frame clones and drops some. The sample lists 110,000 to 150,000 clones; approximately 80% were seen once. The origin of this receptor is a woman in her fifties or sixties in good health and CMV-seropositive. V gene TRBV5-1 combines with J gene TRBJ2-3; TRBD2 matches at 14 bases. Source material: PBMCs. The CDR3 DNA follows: TGCGCCAGCAGCTTCCTAGGGACTAGCGGGGGCTACACAGATACGCAGTATTTT. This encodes CASSFLGTSGGYTDTQYF.